Sequencing of this T cell receptor beta chain was carried out in a study of high-grade serous ovarian cancer treatment subgroups (dated by TCRdb to 2020 to 2022). General notes on the study: On average, each sample produced more than 13,000 sequencing reads and 6,000 to 8,000 unique TCR beta rearrangements. TCR beta repertoires were profiled in patients with high-grade serous ovarian cancer who were grouped, under a laparoscopic triage algorithm, by complete gross resection or by neoadjuvant chemotherapy response. Of the 30 or so patients in the cohort, around ten had no residual disease after primary surgery (R0), around ten were excellent NACT responders, and around ten were poor NACT responders. In total there were 90 samples, since every patient provided one primary tumor sample and two metastatic tumor samples. The paper as a whole reports these results and caveats: Spatial information was not captured by bulk tumor TCR sequencing, so insight into HGSC tumor complexity and diversity was limited. The TCR repertoire analyses centered on CDR3, and CDR1 and CDR2 were not analyzed. TCR clonal relatedness correlated positively with neoantigen level and, by trend, with copy number variation and mutation load from whole-genome sequencing. Tumors from the same patient had repertoire similarity ranging from about 0.095 to 0.79, while tumors from different patients showed almost no similarity.

This clone was counted only a few times. The antigen this receptor binds is unknown. No base quality values were provided; no much bigger clone lies one nucleotide off. Tumor samples were obtained before definitive surgery or chemotherapy. Genomic DNA was extracted by the MD Anderson Biospecimen Extraction Resource, and TCR sequencing was done by the MD Anderson Cancer Genomics Laboratory. V was cut back by 4 bases and J by 0 bases, leaving a gap of 12 bases between them. There are 15 amino acids in the CDR3, from cysteine to phenylalanine inclusive. This entry keeps only the CDR3 DNA: 45 bases, framed from base 1. Based on the germline V gene, the CDR1 and CDR2 sequences are ENHRY and SYGVKD. The 80 to 95 tumor samples were subjected to high-throughput TCR profiling using ImmunoSEQ. Concerning the study's data processing: To measure repertoire diversity, the metrics used were richness (unique productive sequences), clonality, evenness and relatedness, and the Bhattacharyya coefficient was used to assess similarity between samples. In a sensitivity analysis, TCRs with fewer than two reads were excluded, and consistent conclusions were obtained. TCRdb holds this immuneACCESS table with in-frame rearrangements only. Some clones are missing; in checked studies, unresolved V genes explain under half, and the rest has no known cause. From that table come the V and J calls and clone size; the DNA was used to work out D and trimming. The sample has 2,100 or so clones on record, approximately 80% of them singletons. In total, the top ten clones hold approximately 9.1% of the sample.

Sequencing was performed on tumor tissue. The sequence came from a human donor with high-grade serous ovarian cancer. The rearrangement joined TRBV10-3 to TRBJ1-2, and possibly TRBD1, on 5 matching bases. This receptor carries the CDR3 CAISGDGTANYGYTF. The DNA is as follows: TGTGCCATCAGTGGTGACGGGACGGCTAACTATGGCTACACCTTC.